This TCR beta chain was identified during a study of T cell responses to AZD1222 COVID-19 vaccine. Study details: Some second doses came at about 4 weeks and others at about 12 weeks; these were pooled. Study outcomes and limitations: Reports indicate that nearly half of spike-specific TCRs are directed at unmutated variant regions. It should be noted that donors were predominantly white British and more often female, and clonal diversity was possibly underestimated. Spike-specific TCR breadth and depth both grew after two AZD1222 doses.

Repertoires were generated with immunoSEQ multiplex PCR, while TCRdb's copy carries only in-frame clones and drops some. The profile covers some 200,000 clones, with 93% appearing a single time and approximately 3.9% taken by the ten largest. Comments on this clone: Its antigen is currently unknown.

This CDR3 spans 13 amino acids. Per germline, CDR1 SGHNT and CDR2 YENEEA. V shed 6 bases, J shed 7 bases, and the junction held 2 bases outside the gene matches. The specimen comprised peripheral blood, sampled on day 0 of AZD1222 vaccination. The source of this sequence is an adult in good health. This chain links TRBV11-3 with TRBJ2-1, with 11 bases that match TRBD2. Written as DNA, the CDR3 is TGTGCCAGCAGTAGCGGGGGGGCAAATGAGCAGTTCTTC. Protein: CASSSGGANEQFF.